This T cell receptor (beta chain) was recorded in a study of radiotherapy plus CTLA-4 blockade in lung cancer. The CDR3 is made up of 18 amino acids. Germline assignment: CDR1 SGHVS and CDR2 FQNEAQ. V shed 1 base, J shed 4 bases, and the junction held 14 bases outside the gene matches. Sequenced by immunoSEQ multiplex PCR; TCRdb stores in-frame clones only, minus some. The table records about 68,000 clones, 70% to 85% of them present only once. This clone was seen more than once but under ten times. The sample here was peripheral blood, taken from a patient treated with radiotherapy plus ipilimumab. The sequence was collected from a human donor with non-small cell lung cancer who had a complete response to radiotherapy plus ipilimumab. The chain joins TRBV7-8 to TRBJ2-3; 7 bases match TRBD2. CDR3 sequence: CASSLGLVRTRLSDTQYF. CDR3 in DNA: TGTGCCAGCAGCTTAGGCCTTGTTAGGACTAGGTTATCAGATACGCAGTATTTT.